The 20 T cell receptor beta chains below were found in one sample sequenced in a study of beta chain features in type 1 diabetes. cDNA synthesis used the whole RNA isolate, giving expressed TCRB sequences. Profiled with immunoSEQ multiplex PCR; TCRdb holds only in-frame clones, not every one. The sample shows approximately 300,000 clones, 11% of them seen only once. The source material was naive CD4+ T cells from blood. The receptors were sampled from a young woman in good health.

The J gene is TRBJ2-1, the V gene TRBV11-1; D may be TRBD1 (6 bases). Between the trimmed V and J ends, which lost 4 bases and 10 bases, there was a span of 14 bases. Germline lookup yields CDR1 SGHAT and CDR2 FQDESV (reference sequence). The CDR3 is made up of 13 amino acids. The CDR3 here is CASSSDLGTEQFF. Here the CDR3 DNA reads TGTGCCAGCAGCTCAGACCTCGGGACAGAGCAGTTCTTC.

This clone was seen a few times. The chain joins TRBV7-2 to TRBJ1-3, with 8 bases matching TRBD1. Trimming cost V 5 bases and J 4 bases; bases outside gene matches: 10. The germline V gene has CDR1 SGHTA and CDR2 FQGNSA. The CDR3 covers 16 residues. CDR3 nucleotides: TGTGCCAGCAGCCAACGACAGGGGACGGGGGGAAACACCATATATTTT. It specifies CASSQRQGTGGNTIYF. Based on the CDR3 plus reference TRBV7-2 and TRBJ1-3, the full variable domain is GAGVSQSPSNKVTEKGKDVELRCDPISGHTALYWYRQSLGQGLEFLIYFQGNSAPDKSGLPSDRFSAERTGGSVSTLTIQRTQQEDSAVYLCASSQRQGTGGNTIYFGEGSWLTVV.

The table lists this clone with a few counts. CDR3: CSVNSGRANEQFF. CDR3 in DNA: TGCAGCGTAAATAGCGGGAGAGCCAATGAGCAGTTCTTC. This chain links TRBV29-1 with TRBJ2-1; TRBD2 matches at 9 bases. Germline lookup yields CDR1 SQVTM and CDR2 ANQGSEA. This CDR3 spans 13 amino acids. J lost 6 bases, V lost 6 bases, and 6 bases had no gene match.

The chain carries TRBV9 and TRBJ2-5; 7 bases align to TRBD1. The assigned J gene may be wrong: the sequence end matches TRBJ2-7 better. The CDR3 length is 15 residues. Germline CDR1 reads SGDLS; CDR2 reads YYNGEE. The CDR3 is CASSVDPGQTYEQYF. In DNA form, the CDR3 reads TGTGCCAGCAGCGTAGATCCGGGACAGACCTACGAGCAGTACTTC.

This clone was counted only a few times. The chain uses TRBV28 and TRBJ1-1; 9 nucleotides match TRBD1. CDR1 and CDR2 from the germline V gene are MDHEN and SYDVKM. V was clipped by 6 bases and J by 1 base; unmatched bases: 6. This CDR3 is built from 15 residues. CDR3 loop: CASSLRTGENTEAFF. As DNA, the CDR3 is TGTGCCAGCAGCCTTAGGACAGGGGAGAACACTGAAGCTTTCTTT.

The rearrangement uses TRBV5-6 and TRBJ2-1, with 8 positions matching TRBD2. CDR1 and CDR2 (germline): SGHDT, YYEEEE. Trimming removed 3 bases from V and 7 bases from J; junction bases left unmatched: 12. There are 16 residues in the CDR3. The CDR3 region has the DNA TGTGCCAGCAGCTCGGCGGGGGGCCCTGTAGGTAATGAGCAGTTCTTC. Residues: CASSSAGGPVGNEQFF.

This clone was seen more than once but under ten times. This chain uses TRBV28 with TRBJ2-7; a weak D match, TRBD1 (5 bases). CDR1 and CDR2 from the germline V gene are MDHEN and SYDVKM. Trimming cost V 4 bases and J 3 bases, with 16 bases left between them. This CDR3 has 15 amino acids. The chain's CDR3 is CASSSGQGNFYEQYF. For the CDR3, the DNA is TGTGCCAGCAGTTCCGGGCAGGGCAATTTCTACGAGCAGTACTTC.

This chain links TRBV5-1 with TRBJ2-3, with D unresolved. The germline gives CDR1 SGHRS, CDR2 YFSETQ. CDR3 length: 11 amino acids. Between the trimmed V and J ends, which lost 7 bases and 3 bases, there was a span of 6 bases. The CDR3 reads CASGETDTQYF. CDR3 DNA sequence: TGCGCCAGCGGAGAGACAGATACGCAGTATTTT.

This clone was seen only a few times. The V call is TRBV9, the J call TRBJ2-3; TRBD2 matches at 11 bases. V lost 4 bases and J lost 0; bases outside the gene matches: 4. Germline V gene lookup returns CDR1 SGDLS and CDR2 YYNGEE. The CDR3 loop spans 16 amino acids. Here the CDR3 reads CASSTRTSGSTDTQYF. The CDR3 nucleotides are TGTGCCAGCAGCACTCGGACTAGCGGGAGCACAGATACGCAGTATTTT. Full variable domain (missing parts from reference TRBV9 and TRBJ2-3): DSGVTQTPKHLITATGQRVTLRCSPRSGDLSVYWYQQSLDQGLQFLIQYYNGEERAKGNILERFSAQQFPDLHSELNLSSLELGDSALYFCASSTRTSGSTDTQYFGPGTRLTVL.

The rearrangement joins TRBV30 to TRBJ2-1; D possibly corresponds to TRBD2 (6 bases). The V gene lost 3 bases and the J gene lost 9 bases, with 9 bases spanning the gap. The CDR3 contains 11 residues. Germline V lookup: CDR1 GTSNPN, CDR2 SVGIG (reference sequence). Written as DNA, the CDR3 is TGTGCCTGGAGCCGGGGAGGTGAGCAGTTCTTC. Amino acids: CAWSRGGEQFF.

This clone has just one count. This chain links TRBV5-8 with TRBJ1-1, with 7 bases that match TRBD1. Trimming removed 0 bases from V and 4 bases from J; junction bases left unmatched: 12. Per germline, CDR1 SGHTS and CDR2 YDEGEE. The length of the CDR3 is 17 residues. The chain's CDR3 is CASSLDLGGMYGTEAFF. CDR3 sequence (DNA): TGTGCCAGCAGCTTGGATCTAGGGGGCATGTACGGCACTGAAGCTTTCTTT.

The V gene is TRBV19, the J gene TRBJ2-7, with D tentatively TRBD1 (5 bases). The germline V gene encodes CDR1 LNHDA and CDR2 SQIVND (reference sequence). The V and J ends lost 5 bases and 3 bases respectively, with 14 bases between them. The CDR3 extends over 14 amino acids. The CDR3 nucleotides are TGTGCCAGTAGTGCCTTAACAGGATTCTACGAGCAGTACTTC. Amino acid sequence: CASSALTGFYEQYF.

The table lists this clone with a few counts. This chain connects TRBV19 to TRBJ2-5; D remains ambiguous. Trimming pared 4 bases from V and 0 bases from J, leaving 9 bases between. Germline lookup yields CDR1 LNHDA and CDR2 SQIVND (reference sequence). The CDR3 runs to 14 residues. The CDR3 loop reads CASSNILYQETQYF. The CDR3 DNA sequence: TGTGCCAGTAGTAACATCCTGTACCAAGAGACCCAGTACTTC.

The chain links TRBV4-3 to TRBJ1-2; D remains ambiguous. The CDR3 extends over 14 amino acids. V was shortened by 4 bases and J by 6 bases, with 15 bases between the two germline ends. Germline V gene sequence: CDR1 LGHNA, CDR2 YSLEER. In DNA form, the CDR3 reads TGCGCCAGCAGCCCAACCTCGGGAGGGAATGGCTACACCTTC. Residues: CASSPTSGGNGYTF.

The CDR3 coding sequence is TGCGCCAGCAGCTTTACTAGCGGGAACAATCCGCAGTATTTT. It translates to CASSFTSGNNPQYF. The chain uses TRBV5-1 and TRBJ2-3; 10 bases align to TRBD2. The V and J ends lost 2 bases and 10 bases, in that order; junction bases with no gene match: 7. Germline loops: CDR1 SGHRS, CDR2 YFSETQ. CDR3 length: 14 amino acids.

This chain links TRBV5-4 with TRBJ2-7, with a tentative D call TRBD2 (6 bases). V was pared by 2 bases and J by 0 bases, with 12 bases between. CDR3 size: 15 residues. Germline CDR1 SGHNT, CDR2 YYREEE (reference sequence). The CDR3 sequence: CASSLPGLSSYEQYF. The CDR3 nucleotides read TGTGCCAGCAGCTTACCGGGACTGAGCTCCTACGAGCAGTACTTC.

This clone appeared a few times. The J gene is TRBJ2-7, the V gene TRBV20-1; D is perhaps TRBD2 (5 bases). The CDR3 spans 11 residues. Looked up from germline, CDR1 is DFQATT and CDR2 is SNEGSKA (reference sequence). V was cut by 5 bases and J by 6 bases, with 11 bases left in between. CDR3 sequence (DNA): TGCAGTGCTGACAAAGGGAGCGAGCAGTACTTC. The encoded protein is CSADKGSEQYF.

The chain employs TRBV18 and TRBJ2-2; weak D call: TRBD2 (6 bases). CDR1 and CDR2 from the germline V gene are KGHSH and LQKENI. V lost 6 bases to trimming and J lost 0 bases, with 17 bases between them. The CDR3 totals 17 residues. The CDR3 is CASSSPSGPPNTGELFF. In DNA form, the CDR3 reads TGTGCCAGCTCTTCACCGAGCGGGCCCCCGAACACCGGGGAGCTGTTTTTT.

This clone was counted a few times. The CDR3 DNA follows: TGTGCCAGCAGCCAAGAGCTAGCGGGATATGGTGAGCAGTTCTTC. Residues: CASSQELAGYGEQFF. V usage is TRBV4-2 and J usage is TRBJ2-1; TRBD2 agrees at 9 bases. The V and J ends lost 0 bases and 9 bases, in that order; junction bases with no gene match: 6. The CDR3 spans 15 residues. The germline V gene has CDR1 LGHNA and CDR2 YNFKEQ.

V and J are TRBV30 and TRBJ2-5, with 10 nucleotides matching TRBD1. CDR3 length: 13 residues. The germline gives CDR1 GTSNPN, CDR2 SVGIG (reference sequence). V dropped 5 bases and J dropped 7; count of bases not matched to a gene: 7. Written as DNA, the CDR3 is TGTGCCTGGGGGGACAGGGGCTGGGGGACCCAGTACTTC. Its translation is CAWGDRGWGTQYF.